A selection of T cell receptor beta chains follows, all from one sample in a study of CD8 T cells in ankylosing spondylitis. Each CDR3 protein gets one entry after TCRdb re-called the 5' RACE reads with MiXCR. The table has around 480,000 distinct CDR3 sequences, roughly 18% seen once. Sequencing was performed on blood, either unsorted or a sorted T cell fraction (not recorded which). These receptors were collected from a male donor with ankylosing spondylitis. Each CDR3 is given with its conserved first and last residue. The D gene is left open where the match is weak. Clone size is given for some rows only: seen once, a few or many times, or a class if the clone is expanded.

J gene: TRBJ1-2
D gene: -
clone size: once
V gene: TRBV20-1
CDR3 DNA: TGCAGTGCTAGAGACCACAGGAACCCCCTCTCTAACTATGGCTACACCTTC
CDR3 protein: CSARDHRNPLSNYGYTF

J gene: TRBJ2-7
D gene: -
clone size: few
V gene: TRBV5-1
CDR3 DNA: TGCGCCAGCAGAGATCAGGCCTACGAGCAGTACTTC
CDR3 protein: CASRDQAYEQYF

J gene: TRBJ2-1
D gene: TRBD2
clone size: few
V gene: TRBV2
CDR3 DNA: TGTGCCAGCATGCGGGAGAATTCCTACAATGAGCAGTTCTTC
CDR3 protein: CASMRENSYNEQFF

J gene: TRBJ1-5
D gene: -
clone size: few
V gene: TRBV19
CDR3 DNA: TGTGCCAGTAGTATTGGGAGATTCAATCAGCCCCAGCATTTT
CDR3 protein: CASSIGRFNQPQHF

J gene: TRBJ2-7
D gene: -
clone size: -
V gene: TRBV12-3/TRBV12-4
CDR3 DNA: TGTGCCAGCAGTTTAGCGGGAGTAAAAAACGAGCAGTACTTC
CDR3 protein: CASSLAGVKNEQYF

J gene: TRBJ2-3
D gene: TRBD1
clone size: few
V gene: TRBV4-3
CDR3 DNA: TGCGCCAGCAGCCAAGGGGGACAGGGTCCAGATACGCAGTATTTT
CDR3 protein: CASSQGGQGPDTQYF

J gene: TRBJ2-7
D gene: TRBD2
clone size: -
V gene: TRBV7-2
CDR3 DNA: TGTGCCAGCAGCTTGGGGTGGGACTACCCCTACGAGCAGTACTTC
CDR3 protein: CASSLGWDYPYEQYF

J gene: TRBJ2-2
D gene: -
clone size: -
V gene: TRBV7-2
CDR3 DNA: TGTGCCAGCAGCTTAGTTCGGTCGGGGACCGGGGAGCTGTTTTTT
CDR3 protein: CASSLVRSGTGELFF

J gene: TRBJ2-3
D gene: -
clone size: few
V gene: TRBV27
CDR3 DNA: TGTGCCAGCAGTTCCCCGGGACATTTCACAGATACGCAGTATTTT
CDR3 protein: CASSSPGHFTDTQYF

J gene: TRBJ1-1
D gene: -
clone size: -
V gene: TRBV7-8
CDR3 DNA: TGTGCCAGCAGCTCCCCGTTTCGGATGACTGAAGCTTTCTTT
CDR3 protein: CASSSPFRMTEAFF

J gene: TRBJ2-3
D gene: TRBD1
clone size: few
V gene: TRBV7-3
CDR3 DNA: TGTGCCAGCAGCTCCGGGACAGGGTGGTCAGATACGCAGTATTTT
CDR3 protein: CASSSGTGWSDTQYF

J gene: TRBJ2-1
D gene: TRBD2
clone size: few
V gene: TRBV7-9
CDR3 DNA: TGTGCCAGCAGCTATGGGGCCCTAGCGGGGGTTTACAATGAGCAGTTCTTC
CDR3 protein: CASSYGALAGVYNEQFF

J gene: TRBJ2-3
D gene: -
clone size: -
V gene: TRBV4-1
CDR3 DNA: TGCGCCAGCAGCCCCATGACAGATACGCAGTATTTT
CDR3 protein: CASSPMTDTQYF

J gene: TRBJ2-3
D gene: -
clone size: -
V gene: TRBV5-1
CDR3 DNA: TGCGCCAGCAGCTTGGCTGAGGTCCAAATCACAGATACGCAGTATTTT
CDR3 protein: CASSLAEVQITDTQYF

J gene: TRBJ1-6
D gene: -
clone size: few
V gene: TRBV14
CDR3 DNA: TGTGCCAGCAGCCTCCAGGGGAAGTATAATTCACCCCTCCACTTT
CDR3 protein: CASSLQGKYNSPLHF

J gene: TRBJ2-3
D gene: -
clone size: many
V gene: TRBV12-3/TRBV12-4
CDR3 DNA: TGTGCCAGCAGTTGGGCTGGCACAGATACGCAGTATTTT
CDR3 protein: CASSWAGTDTQYF

J gene: TRBJ1-1
D gene: -
clone size: -
V gene: TRBV12-3/TRBV12-4
CDR3 DNA: TGTGCCAGCAGTTTTTTTGTGGGGCCGCACACTGAAGCTTTCTTT
CDR3 protein: CASSFFVGPHTEAFF

J gene: TRBJ1-1
D gene: -
clone size: -
V gene: TRBV28
CDR3 DNA: TGTGCCAGCAGTAGGGAACGGATCACTGAAGCTTTCTTT
CDR3 protein: CASSRERITEAFF

J gene: TRBJ2-3
D gene: -
clone size: -
V gene: TRBV6-5
CDR3 DNA: TGTGCCAGCAGTTTGCTTCTAGGGGTCGGAGATACGCAGTATTTT
CDR3 protein: CASSLLLGVGDTQYF

J gene: TRBJ2-1
D gene: -
clone size: -
V gene: TRBV12-3/TRBV12-4
CDR3 DNA: TGTGCCAGCAGTTTCATCCCTACAGGTACCTACAATGAGCAGTTCTTC
CDR3 protein: CASSFIPTGTYNEQFF

J gene: TRBJ1-3
D gene: -
clone size: -
V gene: TRBV10-3
CDR3 DNA: TGTGCCATCAGTGAGCTCCACTCTGGAAACACCATATATTTT
CDR3 protein: CAISELHSGNTIYF

J gene: TRBJ1-1
D gene: -
clone size: -
V gene: TRBV5-1
CDR3 DNA: TGCGCCAGCAGCTTTGGTGACACTGAAGCTTTCTTT
CDR3 protein: CASSFGDTEAFF

J gene: TRBJ1-1
D gene: -
clone size: -
V gene: TRBV4-1
CDR3 DNA: TGCGCCAGCAGATATGGACAGTACACTGAAGCTTTCTTT
CDR3 protein: CASRYGQYTEAFF

J gene: TRBJ1-1
D gene: -
clone size: few
V gene: TRBV7-9
CDR3 DNA: TGTGCCAGCAGCTTGGGCAGGGATGGGGATAAAGCTTTCTTT
CDR3 protein: CASSLGRDGDKAFF

J gene: TRBJ2-6
D gene: -
clone size: -
V gene: TRBV12-5
CDR3 DNA: TGTGCTAGTTCCGCCGGGGAGCACGGGGCCAACGTCCTGACTTTC
CDR3 protein: CASSAGEHGANVLTF

J gene: TRBJ1-1
D gene: -
clone size: few
V gene: TRBV7-2
CDR3 DNA: TGTGCCAGCAGCTTAACAGGGCCCCCTTCCACTGAAGCTTTCTTT
CDR3 protein: CASSLTGPPSTEAFF

J gene: TRBJ2-6
D gene: -
clone size: few
V gene: TRBV19
CDR3 DNA: TGTGCCAGTAGTATTGGGGACCAGTACTCTGGGGCCAACGTCCTGACTTTC
CDR3 protein: CASSIGDQYSGANVLTF

J gene: TRBJ2-1
D gene: -
clone size: many
V gene: TRBV12-3/TRBV12-4
CDR3 DNA: TGTGCCAGCAGTTTACAAGGGCCGGGGGAGCAGTTCTTC
CDR3 protein: CASSLQGPGEQFF

J gene: TRBJ1-1
D gene: -
clone size: -
V gene: TRBV6-1
CDR3 DNA: TGTGCCAGCAGTATAAGCACAGCGAACACTGAAGCTTTCTTT
CDR3 protein: CASSISTANTEAFF

J gene: TRBJ1-6
D gene: TRBD1
clone size: -
V gene: TRBV2
CDR3 DNA: TGTGCCAGCAGGATCATACAGGGGGCTAATTCACCCCTCCACTTT
CDR3 protein: CASRIIQGANSPLHF

J gene: TRBJ2-5
D gene: TRBD2
clone size: -
V gene: TRBV3-1
CDR3 DNA: TGTGCCAGCAGCCCCGGGACTAGCGGCTCCTACCAAGAGACCCAGTACTTC
CDR3 protein: CASSPGTSGSYQETQYF

J gene: TRBJ1-2
D gene: -
clone size: -
V gene: TRBV11-2
CDR3 DNA: TGTGCCAGCAGCTTAGGGGGGGGTAACTATGGCTACACCTTC
CDR3 protein: CASSLGGGNYGYTF

J gene: TRBJ2-5
D gene: -
clone size: few
V gene: TRBV20-1
CDR3 DNA: TGCAGTGCTGGCATCACTGAGACCCAGTACTTC
CDR3 protein: CSAGITETQYF

J gene: TRBJ1-2
D gene: -
clone size: few
V gene: TRBV4-1
CDR3 DNA: TGCGCCAGCAGCCAAGGAAGGACAGCGTCAAACTATGGCTACACCTTC
CDR3 protein: CASSQGRTASNYGYTF

J gene: TRBJ2-3
D gene: -
clone size: many
V gene: TRBV21-1
CDR3 DNA: TGTGCCAGCAGTGGGACTTGCACAGATACGCAGTATTTT
CDR3 protein: CASSGTCTDTQYF

J gene: TRBJ2-2
D gene: -
clone size: -
V gene: TRBV28
CDR3 DNA: TGTGCCAGCATCCCCGGGGACCGCCAAAACACCGGGGAGCTGTTTTTT
CDR3 protein: CASIPGDRQNTGELFF

J gene: TRBJ2-7
D gene: -
clone size: many
V gene: TRBV29-1
CDR3 DNA: TGCAGCGTCGGGGACTACGAGCAGTACTTC
CDR3 protein: CSVGDYEQYF

J gene: TRBJ1-2
D gene: TRBD1
clone size: -
V gene: TRBV7-9
CDR3 DNA: TGTGCCAGCAGCCCCCGGGCAGACAGGGACTATGGCTACACCTTC
CDR3 protein: CASSPRADRDYGYTF

J gene: TRBJ2-7
D gene: TRBD2
clone size: many
V gene: TRBV10-3
CDR3 DNA: TGTGCCATCAGTTCTAGCGGGGGCCCCGACGGGGCCGACTTC
CDR3 protein: CAISSSGGPDGADF

J gene: TRBJ1-1
D gene: -
clone size: -
V gene: TRBV12-3/TRBV12-4
CDR3 DNA: TGTGCCAGCAGTTTCAGGGAGGCTGGGAACACTGAAGCTTTCTTT
CDR3 protein: CASSFREAGNTEAFF

J gene: TRBJ2-7
D gene: -
clone size: -
V gene: TRBV7-2
CDR3 DNA: TGTGCCAGCAGCTTAGTTGGTCTAGCAGGGCAGTACTTC
CDR3 protein: CASSLVGLAGQYF

J gene: TRBJ1-1
D gene: -
clone size: many
V gene: TRBV5-1
CDR3 DNA: TGCGCCAGCAGCTTGTATTTGGGGGCCGGCACTGAAGCTTTCTTT
CDR3 protein: CASSLYLGAGTEAFF

J gene: TRBJ1-2
D gene: -
clone size: -
V gene: TRBV5-8
CDR3 DNA: TGTGCCAGCAGCGAGACAGACTATGGCTACACCTTC
CDR3 protein: CASSETDYGYTF

J gene: TRBJ1-5
D gene: -
clone size: -
V gene: TRBV7-2
CDR3 DNA: TGTGCCAGCAGCTTAGCGGCGGCAGGGTTTACTCAGCCCCAGCATTTT
CDR3 protein: CASSLAAAGFTQPQHF

J gene: TRBJ2-7
D gene: TRBD1
clone size: many
V gene: TRBV12-3/TRBV12-4
CDR3 DNA: TGTGCCAGCAGTACGACAGGGAACGAGCAGTACTTC
CDR3 protein: CASSTTGNEQYF

J gene: TRBJ2-5
D gene: -
clone size: few
V gene: TRBV5-6
CDR3 DNA: TGTGCCAGCAGCACCGCCCAGAGGGGAGAGACCCAGTACTTC
CDR3 protein: CASSTAQRGETQYF

J gene: TRBJ2-3
D gene: -
clone size: few
V gene: TRBV24-1
CDR3 DNA: TGTGCCACCAGTGATTCTAAACCGGAAACAATCGGGCAGTATTTT
CDR3 protein: CATSDSKPETIGQYF

J gene: TRBJ2-7
D gene: -
clone size: -
V gene: TRBV18
CDR3 DNA: TGTGCCAGCTCAGTACAGGGAGCCTACGAGCAGTACTTC
CDR3 protein: CASSVQGAYEQYF

J gene: TRBJ1-1
D gene: -
clone size: few
V gene: TRBV29-1
CDR3 DNA: TGCAGCGCCAGGATGGGAACTGAAGCTTTCTTT
CDR3 protein: CSARMGTEAFF

J gene: TRBJ1-1
D gene: -
clone size: few
V gene: TRBV29-1
CDR3 DNA: TGCAGCGTCAACCCGGGGTTCGGCACTGAAGCTTTCTTT
CDR3 protein: CSVNPGFGTEAFF

J gene: TRBJ2-7
D gene: -
clone size: many
V gene: TRBV7-9
CDR3 DNA: TGTGCCAGCAGCCGGCAAATCTACGAGCAGTACTTC
CDR3 protein: CASSRQIYEQYF

J gene: TRBJ1-1
D gene: -
clone size: few
V gene: TRBV5-1
CDR3 DNA: TGCGCCAGCAGCTTGTGGGCGCAAGGAACGATCATGAACACTGAAGCTTTCTTT
CDR3 protein: CASSLWAQGTIMNTEAFF

J gene: TRBJ2-2
D gene: -
clone size: -
V gene: TRBV15
CDR3 DNA: TGTGCCACCAGCAGAGATGGGGGAAACACCGGGGAGCTGTTTTTT
CDR3 protein: CATSRDGGNTGELFF

J gene: TRBJ2-5
D gene: -
clone size: few
V gene: TRBV20-1
CDR3 DNA: TGCAGTGCTAGAAGTAGCCAAGCGCTACAAGAGACCCAGTACTTC
CDR3 protein: CSARSSQALQETQYF

J gene: TRBJ2-5
D gene: -
clone size: -
V gene: TRBV7-2
CDR3 DNA: TGTGCCAGCAGCCCGAGACAAGGAGGGGGAGAGACCCAGTACTTC
CDR3 protein: CASSPRQGGGETQYF

J gene: TRBJ1-4
D gene: TRBD1
clone size: -
V gene: TRBV11-3
CDR3 DNA: TGTGCCAGCAGCTTAGGCCGGACAGGAGTGAATGAAAAACTGTTTTTT
CDR3 protein: CASSLGRTGVNEKLFF

J gene: TRBJ2-7
D gene: -
clone size: few
V gene: TRBV12-3/TRBV12-4
CDR3 DNA: TGTGCCAGCAGTTTAGCGGGAGGACCCTCCTACGAGCAGTACTTC
CDR3 protein: CASSLAGGPSYEQYF

J gene: TRBJ1-1
D gene: -
clone size: few
V gene: TRBV7-2
CDR3 DNA: TGTGCCAGCAGCGGCCGGGCCCCCCGAGGCACTGAAGCTTTCTTT
CDR3 protein: CASSGRAPRGTEAFF

J gene: TRBJ2-1
D gene: -
clone size: few
V gene: TRBV10-3
CDR3 DNA: TGTGCCATCAGGCGACTCGCGGGGGCCAACAATGAGCAGTTCTTC
CDR3 protein: CAIRRLAGANNEQFF

J gene: TRBJ2-3
D gene: -
clone size: many
V gene: TRBV29-1
CDR3 DNA: TGCAGCTCGATCCCGGGGGTCGGCACAGATACGCAGTATTTT
CDR3 protein: CSSIPGVGTDTQYF